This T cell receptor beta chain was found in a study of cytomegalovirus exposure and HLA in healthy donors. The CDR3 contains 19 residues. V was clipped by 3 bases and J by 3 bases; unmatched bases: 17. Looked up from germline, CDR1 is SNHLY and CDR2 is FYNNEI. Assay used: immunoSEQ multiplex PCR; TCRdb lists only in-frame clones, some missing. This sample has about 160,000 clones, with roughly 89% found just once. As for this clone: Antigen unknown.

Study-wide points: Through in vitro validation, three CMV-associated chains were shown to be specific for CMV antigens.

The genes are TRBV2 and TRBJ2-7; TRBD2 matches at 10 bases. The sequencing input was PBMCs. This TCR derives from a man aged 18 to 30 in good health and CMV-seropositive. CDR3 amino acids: CASSDESLAGGLRGYEQYF. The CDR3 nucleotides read TGTGCCAGCAGTGATGAGAGTTTAGCGGGAGGTCTTCGGGGCTACGAGCAGTACTTC.